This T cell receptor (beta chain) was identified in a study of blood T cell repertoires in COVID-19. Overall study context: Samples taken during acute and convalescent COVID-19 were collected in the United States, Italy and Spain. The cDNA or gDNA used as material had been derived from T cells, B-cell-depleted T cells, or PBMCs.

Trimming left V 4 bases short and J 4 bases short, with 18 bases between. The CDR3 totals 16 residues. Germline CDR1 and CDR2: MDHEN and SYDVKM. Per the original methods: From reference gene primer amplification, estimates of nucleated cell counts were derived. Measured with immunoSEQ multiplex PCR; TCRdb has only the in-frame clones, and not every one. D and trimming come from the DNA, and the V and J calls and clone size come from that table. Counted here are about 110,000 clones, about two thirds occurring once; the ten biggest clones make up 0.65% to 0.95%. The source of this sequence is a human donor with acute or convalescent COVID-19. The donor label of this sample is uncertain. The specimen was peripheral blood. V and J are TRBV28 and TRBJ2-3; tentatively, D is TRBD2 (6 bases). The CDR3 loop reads CASSSPRGGSSDTQYF. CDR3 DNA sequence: TGTGCCAGCAGTTCCCCTCGGGGAGGCTCCTCAGATACGCAGTATTTT. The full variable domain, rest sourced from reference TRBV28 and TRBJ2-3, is DVKVTQSSRYLVKRTGEKVFLECVQDMDHENMFWYRQDPGLGLRLIYFSYDVKMKEKGDIPEGYSVSREKKERFSLILESASTNQTSMYLCASSSPRGGSSDTQYFGPGTRLTVL.